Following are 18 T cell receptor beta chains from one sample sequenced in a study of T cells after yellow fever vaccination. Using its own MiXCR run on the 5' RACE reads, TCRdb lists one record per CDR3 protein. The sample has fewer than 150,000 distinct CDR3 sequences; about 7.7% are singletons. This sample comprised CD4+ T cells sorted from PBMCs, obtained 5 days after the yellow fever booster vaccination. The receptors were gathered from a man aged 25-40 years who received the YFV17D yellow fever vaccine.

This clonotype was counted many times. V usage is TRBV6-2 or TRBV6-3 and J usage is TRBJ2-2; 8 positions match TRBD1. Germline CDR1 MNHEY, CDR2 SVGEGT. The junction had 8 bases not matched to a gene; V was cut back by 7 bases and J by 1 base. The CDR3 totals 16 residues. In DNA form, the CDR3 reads TGTGCCAGCAATCGCAGGGGGCCATTGAACACCGGGGAGCTGTTTTTT. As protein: CASNRRGPLNTGELFF.

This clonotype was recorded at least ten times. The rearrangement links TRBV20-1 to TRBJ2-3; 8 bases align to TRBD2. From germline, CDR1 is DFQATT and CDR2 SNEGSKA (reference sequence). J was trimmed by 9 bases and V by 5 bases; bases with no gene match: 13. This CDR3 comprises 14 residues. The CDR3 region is CSAYSGVQGRTQYF. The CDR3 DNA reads TGCAGTGCTTATAGCGGGGTTCAAGGTCGGACGCAGTATTTT.

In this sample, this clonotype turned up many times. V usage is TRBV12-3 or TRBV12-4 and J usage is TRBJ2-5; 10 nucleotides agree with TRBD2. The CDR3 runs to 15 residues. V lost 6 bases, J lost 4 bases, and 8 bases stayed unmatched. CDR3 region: CASRALAGVPETQYF. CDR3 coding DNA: TGTGCCAGCAGAGCCCTAGCGGGAGTCCCAGAGACCCAGTACTTC.

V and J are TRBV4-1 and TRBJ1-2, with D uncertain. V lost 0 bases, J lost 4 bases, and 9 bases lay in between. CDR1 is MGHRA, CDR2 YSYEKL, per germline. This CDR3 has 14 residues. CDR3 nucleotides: TGCGCCAGCAGCCAAGATGGCGGCCCCTATGGCTACACCTTC. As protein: CASSQDGGPYGYTF.

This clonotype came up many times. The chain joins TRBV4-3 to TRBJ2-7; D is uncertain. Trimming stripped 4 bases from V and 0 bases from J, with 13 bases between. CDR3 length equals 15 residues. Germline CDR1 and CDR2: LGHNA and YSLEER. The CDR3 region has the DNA TGCGCCAGCAGCCCGCAGCTGGGCTTCTCCTACGAGCAGTACTTC. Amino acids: CASSPQLGFSYEQYF.

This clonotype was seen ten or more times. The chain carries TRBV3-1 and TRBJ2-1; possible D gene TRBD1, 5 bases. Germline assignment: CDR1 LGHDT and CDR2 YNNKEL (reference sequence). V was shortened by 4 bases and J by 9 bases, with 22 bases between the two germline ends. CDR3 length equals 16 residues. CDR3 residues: CASSPQTVLSLSEQFF. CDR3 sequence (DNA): TGTGCCAGCAGCCCGCAGACAGTTCTTTCCCTCAGTGAGCAGTTCTTC.

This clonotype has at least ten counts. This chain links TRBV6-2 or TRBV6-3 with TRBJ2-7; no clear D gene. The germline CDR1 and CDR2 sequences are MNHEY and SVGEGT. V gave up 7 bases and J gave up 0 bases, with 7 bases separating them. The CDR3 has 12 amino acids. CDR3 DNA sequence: TGTGCCAGCAACGCCTACTCCTACGAGCAGTACTTC. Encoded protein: CASNAYSYEQYF.

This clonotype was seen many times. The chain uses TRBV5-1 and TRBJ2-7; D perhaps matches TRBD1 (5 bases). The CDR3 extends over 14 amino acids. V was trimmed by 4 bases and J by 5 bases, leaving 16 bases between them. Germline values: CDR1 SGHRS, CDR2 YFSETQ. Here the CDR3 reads CASSPAQGTNEQYF. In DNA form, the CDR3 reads TGCGCCAGCAGCCCGGCCCAGGGTACCAACGAGCAGTACTTC.

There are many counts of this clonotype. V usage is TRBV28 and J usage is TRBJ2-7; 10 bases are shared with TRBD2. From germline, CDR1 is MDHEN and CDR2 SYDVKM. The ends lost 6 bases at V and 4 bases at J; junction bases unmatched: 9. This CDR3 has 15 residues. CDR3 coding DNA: TGTGCCAGCAGAGTACTAGCGGGAACGGTGTACGAGCAGTACTTC. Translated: CASRVLAGTVYEQYF.

The CDR3 DNA reads TGTGCCAGCAGCTTATCAGTGACCCACAGTTCCGGGGAGCTGTTTTTT. Protein sequence: CASSLSVTHSSGELFF. J is TRBJ2-2 and V is TRBV7-2; D gene unclear. Trimming pared 2 bases from V and 6 bases from J, leaving 16 bases between. The CDR3 runs 16 residues. CDR1 and CDR2 (germline): SGHTA, FQGNSA.

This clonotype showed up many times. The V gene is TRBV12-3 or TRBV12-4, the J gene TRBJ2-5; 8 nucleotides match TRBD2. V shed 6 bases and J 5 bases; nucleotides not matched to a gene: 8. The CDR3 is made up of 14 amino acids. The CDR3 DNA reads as TGTGCCAGCAGACGGAGCGGGAGCCGGGAGACCCAGTACTTC. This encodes CASRRSGSRETQYF.

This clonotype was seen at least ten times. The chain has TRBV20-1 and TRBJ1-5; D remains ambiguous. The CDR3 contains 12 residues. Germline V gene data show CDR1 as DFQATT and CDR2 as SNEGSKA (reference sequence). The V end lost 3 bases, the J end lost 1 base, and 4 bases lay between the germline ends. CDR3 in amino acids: CSASSSNQPQHF. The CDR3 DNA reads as TGCAGTGCTAGTTCCAGCAATCAGCCCCAGCATTTT.

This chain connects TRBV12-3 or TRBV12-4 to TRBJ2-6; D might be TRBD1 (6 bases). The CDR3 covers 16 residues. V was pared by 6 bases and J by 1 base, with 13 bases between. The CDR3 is CASRARQDSGANVLTF. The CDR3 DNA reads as TGTGCCAGCAGAGCAAGACAGGATTCTGGGGCCAACGTCCTGACTTTC.

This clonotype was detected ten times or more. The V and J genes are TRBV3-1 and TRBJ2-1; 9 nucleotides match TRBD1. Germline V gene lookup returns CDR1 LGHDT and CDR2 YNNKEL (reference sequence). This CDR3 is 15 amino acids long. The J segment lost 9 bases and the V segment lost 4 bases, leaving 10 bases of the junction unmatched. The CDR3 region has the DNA TGTGCCAGCAGCCTCCCGGGACAGGGCGTGAGTGAGCAGTTCTTC. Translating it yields CASSLPGQGVSEQFF.

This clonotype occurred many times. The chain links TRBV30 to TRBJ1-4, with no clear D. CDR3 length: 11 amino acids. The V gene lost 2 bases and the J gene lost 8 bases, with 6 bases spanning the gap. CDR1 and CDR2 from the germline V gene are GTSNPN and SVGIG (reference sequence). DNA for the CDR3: TGTGCCTGGAGTCTCAACGAAAAACTGTTTTTT. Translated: CAWSLNEKLFF.

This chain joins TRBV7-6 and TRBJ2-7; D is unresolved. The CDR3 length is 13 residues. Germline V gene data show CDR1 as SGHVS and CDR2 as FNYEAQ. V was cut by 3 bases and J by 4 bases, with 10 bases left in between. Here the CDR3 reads CASSLGRPYEQYF. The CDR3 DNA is TGTGCCAGCAGCTTGGGCAGACCTTACGAGCAGTACTTC.

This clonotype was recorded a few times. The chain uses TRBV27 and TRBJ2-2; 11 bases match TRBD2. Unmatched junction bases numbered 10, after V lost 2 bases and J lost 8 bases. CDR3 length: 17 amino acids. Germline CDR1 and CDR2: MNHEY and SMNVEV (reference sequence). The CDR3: CASSLSFGLAGGGELFF. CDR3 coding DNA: TGTGCCAGCAGTTTAAGTTTCGGGCTAGCGGGAGGAGGGGAGCTGTTTTTT.

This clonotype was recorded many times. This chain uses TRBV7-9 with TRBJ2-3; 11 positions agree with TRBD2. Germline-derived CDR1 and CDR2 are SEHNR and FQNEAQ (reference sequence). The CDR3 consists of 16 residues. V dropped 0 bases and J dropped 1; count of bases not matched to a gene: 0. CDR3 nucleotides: TGTGCCAGCAGCTTAGCACTAGCGGGGGGCACAGATACGCAGTATTTT. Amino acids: CASSLALAGGTDTQYF.